The present T cell receptor (beta chain) was sequenced within a study of cytomegalovirus exposure and HLA in healthy donors. Study background: A prior analysis found about 120 million unique TCR beta sequences from 170 million or so T cells. Samples from HLA-typed donors yielded about 85 million unique TCRs in an early data release.

Concerning this clone: Its antigen is as yet unknown.

With 60 Vbeta and 13 Jbeta primers, the PCR was carried out. The assay was immunoSEQ multiplex PCR, and TCRdb's table has in-frame clones only and misses some. The data hold 120,000 to 150,000 clones, with 82% observed a single time. The study, taken as a whole, reports: A list of approximately 150 TCR beta chains associated with cytomegalovirus was given.

Germline CDR1 is SGHTA and CDR2 is FQGNSA. The CDR3 has 14 residues. Germline trimming cut 4 bases from V and 11 bases from J; bases unmatched to any gene: 12. Sequencing input: PBMCs. This chain uses TRBV7-2 with TRBJ1-2; 8 positions match TRBD1. This sequence originates from a male donor in good health and CMV-seronegative. CDR3: CASSSPGQGSTYTF. The DNA of the CDR3 is TGTGCCAGCAGCTCACCCGGACAGGGCTCCACTTACACCTTC.